This T cell receptor (beta chain) was found in a study of blood T cell repertoires in COVID-19. Study details: Acute and convalescent COVID-19 samples came from the United States, Italy and Spain. PBMCs, B-cell-depleted T cells, or T cells provided the cDNA or gDNA that made up the material.

CDR1 and CDR2 from the germline V gene are MDHEN and SYDVKM. The CDR3 runs 15 residues. V shed 6 bases, J shed 2 bases, and the junction held 7 bases outside the gene matches. Per the authors' pipeline: By means of reference gene primer amplification, nucleated cell counts were estimated. Measured with immunoSEQ multiplex PCR; TCRdb has only the in-frame clones, and not every one. V, J and clone size are those of that table, while D and trimming were read from the DNA. Of about 110,000 clones in the sample, 80% to 85% were seen once. This clone was counted only a few times. This chain uses TRBV28 with TRBJ1-2, with 9 bases fitting TRBD1. Sample: peripheral blood. This sequence was found in an elderly man with acute or convalescent COVID-19. In nucleotides, the CDR3 is TGTGCCAGCAGCCCAGGGACAGGGTCGAACTATGGCTACACCTTC. The encoded protein is CASSPGTGSNYGYTF.